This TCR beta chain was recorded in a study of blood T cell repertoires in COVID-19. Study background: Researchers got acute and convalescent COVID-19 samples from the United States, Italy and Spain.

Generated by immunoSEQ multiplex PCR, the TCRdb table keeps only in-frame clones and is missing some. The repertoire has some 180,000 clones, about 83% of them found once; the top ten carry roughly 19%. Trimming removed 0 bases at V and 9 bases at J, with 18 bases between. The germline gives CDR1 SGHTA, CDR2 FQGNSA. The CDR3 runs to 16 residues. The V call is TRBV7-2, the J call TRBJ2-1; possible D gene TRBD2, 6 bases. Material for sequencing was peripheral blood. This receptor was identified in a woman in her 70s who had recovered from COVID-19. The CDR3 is CASSLAYNLVGSEQFF. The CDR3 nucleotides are TGTGCCAGCAGCTTAGCGTATAACCTAGTCGGGAGTGAGCAGTTCTTC.